This TCR beta chain was found in a study of blood T cell repertoires in COVID-19. The wider study: Specimens from acute and convalescent COVID-19 originated in the United States, Italy and Spain. T cells, B-cell-depleted T cells, or PBMCs supplied cDNA or gDNA.

J gave up 3 bases and V 1 base, and 4 bases lay outside the gene matches. This CDR3 has 15 residues. Germline loops: CDR1 GTSNPN, CDR2 SVGIG (reference sequence). In the source study's methods: Using reference gene primer amplification, nucleated cell counts were estimated. Clones were sequenced by immunoSEQ multiplex PCR, and TCRdb holds only the in-frame ones, with some missing. V, J and clone size are taken as reported in that table, and D and trimming were inferred from the DNA itself. The sample lists around 160,000 clones, around nine tenths occurring once. Sequencing input: peripheral blood. The chain has TRBV30 and TRBJ2-7; TRBD2 aligns across 12 bases. The receptor was derived from a human donor in a cohort sampled during active COVID-19. The CDR3 DNA reads as TGTGCCTGGAGTGCATGGACTAGCGGGATCTACGAGCAGTACTTC. Residues: CAWSAWTSGIYEQYF.